The rows below give T cell receptor beta chains drawn from one sample of a study of blood T cells in healthy people across ages. TCRdb re-derived calls from the 5' RACE reads in MiXCR, one entry per CDR3 protein. The data hold 550,000 to 600,000 distinct CDR3 sequences, with 47% observed a single time. Input material: blood. These receptors were obtained from an older man in good health. The CDR3 runs from the conserved cysteine through the conserved F or W. A D gene is named only where the DNA matches it firmly. Expanded clones get a size class; other rows say once, few or many, or leave the size out.

- TRBJ1-2 TRBD1 TRBV11-2 CASSYTGTGSFGGYTF TGTGCCAGCAGCTACACCGGGACAGGGAGTTTTGGTGGCTACACCTTC
- TRBJ1-2 - TRBV5-1 CASSLPANYGYTF TGCGCCAGCAGCTTACCAGCCAACTATGGCTACACCTTC
- TRBJ1-4 - TRBV7-9 CSSSFDGEKLFF TGTTCCAGCAGCTTTGACGGGGAAAAACTGTTTTTT
few TRBJ2-5 - TRBV29-1 CSVENSREQYF TGCAGCGTTGAGAACAGTAGAGAGCAGTACTTC
- TRBJ2-5 TRBD1 TRBV9 CASSVGQGAWEQYF TGTGCCAGCAGCGTAGGACAGGGGGCATGGGAGCAGTACTTC
few TRBJ2-5 TRBD1 TRBV29-1 CSVELGTGIETQYF TGCAGCGTCGAACTCGGGACAGGTATAGAGACCCAGTACTTC
- TRBJ1-1 - TRBV20-1 CSASRGQLNTEAFF TGCAGTGCTAGTAGAGGACAGCTGAACACTGAAGCTTTCTTT
- TRBJ2-3 TRBD2 TRBV9 CASSGSGRMRDTQYF TGTGCCAGCAGTGGGAGCGGGAGGATGAGAGATACGCAGTATTTT
- TRBJ2-1 TRBD2 TRBV7-2 CASRLAGSGGVSEQFF TGTGCCAGCAGATTGGCGGGTAGCGGGGGTGTGAGTGAGCAGTTCTTC
- TRBJ2-5 - TRBV11-1 CASSVTRGGETQYF TGTGCCAGCAGCGTAACTAGGGGGGGGGAGACCCAGTACTTC
many TRBJ2-1 TRBD1 TRBV6-5 CASSQRGQALSEQFF TGTGCCAGCAGTCAGAGGGGACAGGCGTTATCTGAGCAGTTCTTC
few TRBJ1-5 TRBD1 TRBV20-1 CSAGQGGRNQPQHF TGCAGTGCTGGACAGGGGGGGCGCAATCAGCCCCAGCATTTT
- TRBJ2-1 TRBD1 TRBV9 CASRRYGTEGEQFF TGTGCCAGCAGGCGGTACGGGACAGAAGGTGAGCAGTTCTTC
few TRBJ1-6 TRBD1 TRBV6-6 CASDAGTDNSPLHF TGTGCCAGTGACGCCGGGACAGATAATTCACCCCTCCACTTT
- TRBJ1-2 - TRBV9 CASSARGTDPYGYTF TGTGCCAGCAGCGCCAGGGGCACCGACCCCTATGGCTACACCTTC
few TRBJ2-1 TRBD2 TRBV7-9 CASSPGLAIQDEQFF TGTGCCAGCAGCCCGGGACTAGCGATTCAGGATGAGCAGTTCTTC
few TRBJ1-5 - TRBV7-2 CASSLGANQPQHF TGTGCCAGCAGCTTAGGGGCCAATCAGCCCCAGCATTTT
- TRBJ2-3 TRBD2 TRBV27 CASSLLGTRTDTQYF TGTGCCAGCAGTTTATTGGGGACTAGGACAGATACGCAGTATTTT
few TRBJ2-6 - TRBV5-1 CASSPGMVTRGANVLTF TGCGCCAGCAGCCCAGGGATGGTGACTCGTGGGGCCAACGTCCTGACTTTC
- TRBJ2-7 TRBD2 TRBV28 CASSLHTSGRNEQYF TGTGCCAGCAGTTTGCACACTAGCGGGAGGAACGAGCAGTACTTC
- TRBJ2-4 - TRBV11-2 CASSPGGPRNIQYF TGTGCCAGCAGCCCCGGGGGGCCTAGAAACATTCAGTACTTC
- TRBJ2-5 - TRBV5-1 CASSLGAFGVGPQETQYF TGCGCCAGCAGCTTGGGGGCGTTCGGCGTGGGGCCACAAGAGACCCAGTACTTC
many TRBJ2-5 - TRBV7-9 CASSLDGRQETQYF TGCGCCAGCAGCTTGGATGGGCGCCAAGAGACCCAGTACTTC
- TRBJ1-1 - TRBV20-1 CSAPPTGANTEAFF TGCAGTGCTCCCCCGACAGGCGCGAACACTGAAGCTTTCTTT
few TRBJ2-1 - TRBV5-1 CASCDTSGYNEQFF TGCGCCAGCTGTGACACCTCGGGGTACAATGAGCAGTTCTTC
- TRBJ1-2 TRBD1 TRBV27 CASSFSWRDRLDGYTF TGTGCCAGCAGTTTCTCCTGGCGGGACAGGCTTGATGGCTACACCTTC
- TRBJ1-2 TRBD1 TRBV9 CASSVVGTGPASYGYTF TGTGCCAGCAGCGTAGTAGGGACAGGACCCGCGAGCTATGGCTACACCTTC
- TRBJ2-5 TRBD2 TRBV20-1 CSTFKSSGRAGETQYF TGCAGTACTTTTAAAAGTAGCGGGAGGGCCGGGGAGACCCAGTACTTC
few TRBJ2-7 - TRBV2 CASAGFSYEQYF TGTGCCAGCGCAGGCTTTAGCTACGAGCAGTACTTC
once TRBJ2-5 - TRBV10-3 CAIRGVSNEQYF TGTGCCATCAGAGGTGTTTCCAATGAGCAGTACTTC
- TRBJ2-3 TRBD1 TRBV6-5 CASSYVDGTGADTQYF TGTGCCAGCAGTTACGTAGATGGGACAGGGGCGGATACGCAGTATTTT
few TRBJ2-1 - TRBV7-3 CASSLKGAETAMFF TGTGCCAGCAGCTTAAAAGGGGCGGAGACTGCCATGTTCTTC
- TRBJ2-5 - TRBV4-2 CASSQELIQETQYF TGTGCCAGCAGCCAAGAACTGATCCAAGAGACCCAGTACTTC
- TRBJ2-5 - TRBV20-1 CSASETDNQETQYF TGCAGTGCTAGTGAGACAGACAACCAAGAGACCCAGTACTTC
- TRBJ2-7 - TRBV7-9 CASSWVSYSYEQYF TGTGCCAGCAGCTGGGTCTCCTACTCCTACGAGCAGTACTTC
- TRBJ1-4 - TRBV20-1 CSARDVTVNEKLFF TGCAGTGCTAGAGATGTGACGGTTAATGAAAAACTGTTTTTT
few TRBJ1-2 - TRBV12-3/TRBV12-4 CASSLSELYGYTF TGTGCCAGCAGTTTATCGGAACTCTATGGCTACACCTTC
- TRBJ2-1 TRBD1 TRBV7-9 CASSFPQTGWDEQFF TGTGCCAGCAGCTTCCCGCAGACAGGGTGGGATGAGCAGTTCTTC
few TRBJ1-2 - TRBV10-3 CAISEARDGYTF TGTGCCATCAGTGAGGCAAGGGATGGCTACACCTTC
few TRBJ2-7 - TRBV11-2 CASSLDLPSVAPYEQYF TGTGCCAGCAGCTTAGATCTGCCGTCGGTCGCCCCCTACGAGCAGTACTTC
few TRBJ2-1 TRBD2 TRBV20-1 CSANAERGYEQFF TGCAGTGCTAACGCGGAGCGGGGGTATGAGCAGTTCTTC
many TRBJ2-5 - TRBV28 CASSRETQYF TGTGCCAGCAGTAGGGAGACCCAGTACTTC
- TRBJ1-3 - TRBV6-5 CASSYRSSGTGNTIYF TGTGCCAGCAGTTACCGGAGCTCTGGGACTGGAAACACCATATATTTT
- TRBJ2-7 - TRBV7-9 CASTPRGDEQYF TGTGCCAGCACCCCGAGAGGGGACGAGCAGTACTTC
few TRBJ2-7 - TRBV7-2 CASSENGEQYF TGTGCCAGCAGCGAAAACGGCGAGCAGTACTTC
few TRBJ1-1 - TRBV7-2 CASSLDQMNTEAFF TGTGCCAGCAGCTTGGATCAGATGAACACTGAAGCTTTCTTT
many TRBJ2-3 - TRBV6-5 CASRWTGTDTQYF TGTGCCAGCAGATGGACAGGCACAGATACGCAGTATTTT
- TRBJ2-1 TRBD2 TRBV9 CASSVVGGRLDEQFF TGTGCCAGCAGCGTAGTCGGCGGGAGGCTCGATGAGCAGTTCTTC
- TRBJ1-1 - TRBV25-1 CASTDPRVGTEAFF TGTGCCAGCACCGACCCAAGGGTCGGCACTGAAGCTTTCTTT
- TRBJ2-5 TRBD2 TRBV11-3 CASSRGGVQETQYF TGTGCCAGCAGCCGCGGGGGGGTTCAAGAGACCCAGTACTTC
few TRBJ2-3 - TRBV7-2 CASSLIGPSVYTQYF TGTGCCAGCAGCTTAATCGGCCCTTCCGTGTATACGCAGTATTTT
- TRBJ2-7 - TRBV20-1 CSAREAGYEQYF TGCAGTGCTAGAGAGGCCGGATACGAGCAGTACTTC
- TRBJ2-5 - TRBV20-1 CSARFSEETQYF TGCAGTGCTAGGTTTAGCGAAGAGACCCAGTACTTC
- TRBJ2-7 TRBD2 TRBV7-2 CASSFKRGTVYEQYF TGTGCCAGCAGCTTCAAGCGGGGTACGGTCTACGAGCAGTACTTC
few TRBJ1-1 - TRBV5-1 CASSDRQAPNTEAFF TGCGCCAGCAGCGATCGACAGGCCCCTAACACTGAAGCTTTCTTT
few TRBJ1-4 - TRBV18 CASSLTGGDEKLFF TGTGCCAGCTCACTGACAGGAGGCGATGAAAAACTGTTTTTT
- TRBJ2-5 - TRBV7-2 CTSSLRETQYF TGTACCAGCAGCTTACGAGAGACCCAGTACTTC
- TRBJ2-7 TRBD1 TRBV4-1 CASSQSDRLHEQYF TGCGCCAGCAGCCAGTCGGACAGGCTCCACGAGCAGTACTTC
- TRBJ2-7 TRBD2 TRBV4-3 CASSQSSGGEQYF TGCGCCAGCAGCCAATCCTCGGGGGGCGAGCAGTACTTC
- TRBJ2-7 - TRBV6-1 CASSETWRYEQYF TGTGCCAGCAGTGAAACTTGGAGGTACGAGCAGTACTTC